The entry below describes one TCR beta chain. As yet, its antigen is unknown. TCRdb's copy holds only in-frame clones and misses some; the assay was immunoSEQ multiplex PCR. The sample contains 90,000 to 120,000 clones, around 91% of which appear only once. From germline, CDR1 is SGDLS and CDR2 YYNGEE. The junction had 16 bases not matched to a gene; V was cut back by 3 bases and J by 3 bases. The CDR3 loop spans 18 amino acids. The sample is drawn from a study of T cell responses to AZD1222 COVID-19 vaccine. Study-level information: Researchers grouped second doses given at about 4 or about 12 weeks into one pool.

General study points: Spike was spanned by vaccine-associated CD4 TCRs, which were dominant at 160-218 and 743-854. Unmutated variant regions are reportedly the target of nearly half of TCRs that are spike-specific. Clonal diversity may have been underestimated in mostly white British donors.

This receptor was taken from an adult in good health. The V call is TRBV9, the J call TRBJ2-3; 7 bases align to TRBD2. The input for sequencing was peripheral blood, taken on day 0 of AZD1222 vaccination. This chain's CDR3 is CASSATSAGTVWTDTQYF. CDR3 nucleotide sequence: TGTGCCAGCAGCGCAACTAGCGCGGGGACTGTGTGGACAGATACGCAGTATTTT.